These 26 T cell receptor beta chains share one sample of origin, sequenced in a study of blood T cell repertoires in COVID-19. The protocol was immunoSEQ multiplex PCR, while the TCRdb copy is restricted to in-frame clones and leaves out a portion. The repertoire holds about 190,000 clones, with around 90% as singletons. The specimen sequenced was peripheral blood. These receptor sequences come from a man aged 45-65 years with acute or convalescent COVID-19.

The CDR3 here is CASGFGGSYNEQFF. CDR3 in DNA: TGTGCCAGCGGCTTCGGCGGCTCCTACAATGAGCAGTTCTTC. This chain connects TRBV25-1 to TRBJ2-1; D call uncertain. From germline, CDR1 is MGHDK and CDR2 SYGVNS. This CDR3 contains 14 residues. V was pared by 8 bases and J by 0 bases, with 11 bases between.

V and J are TRBV6-1 and TRBJ1-5, with D perhaps matching TRBD1 (6 bases). The germline V gene encodes CDR1 MNHNS and CDR2 SASEGT. V was clipped by 1 base and J by 3 bases, with 13 bases between them. The CDR3 extends over 16 amino acids. The CDR3 DNA reads as TGTGCCAGCAGTGAAGAGGACAGAGGGCTCAATCAGCCCCAGCATTTT. Translating gives CASSEEDRGLNQPQHF.

This rearrangement joins TRBV9 to TRBJ2-2; 7 bases line up with TRBD2. Looked up from germline, CDR1 is SGDLS and CDR2 is YYNGEE. The CDR3 loop spans 15 amino acids. After removal of 0 bases from V and 5 bases from J, the junction contained 4 bases not matched to a gene. The CDR3 sequence is CASSVGAGVTGELFF. The CDR3 bases are TGTGCCAGCAGCGTAGGGGCGGGGGTTACCGGGGAGCTGTTTTTT.

The gene calls are TRBV19 and TRBJ2-3; TRBD1 agrees at 7 bases. This CDR3 has 14 residues. The V segment lost 5 bases and the J segment 3 bases; nucleotides outside the gene matches: 5. Germline V lookup: CDR1 LNHDA, CDR2 SQIVND (reference sequence). The CDR3 loop reads CASSEVQGTDTQYF. The CDR3 DNA follows: TGTGCCAGTAGTGAAGTACAGGGGACAGATACGCAGTATTTT.

This clone was found a few times. The rearrangement joins TRBV6-6 to TRBJ2-2; no clear D. CDR3 length: 12 amino acids. Trimming removed 6 bases from V and 2 bases from J, with 4 bases in between. CDR1 is MNHNY and CDR2 is SVGAGI in the germline V gene (reference sequence). The CDR3 region has the DNA TGTGCCAGCAGCTTAAACACCGGGGAGCTGTTTTTT. Protein sequence: CASSLNTGELFF.

The chain carries TRBV28 and TRBJ1-4; D uncertain. This CDR3 has 16 amino acids. Trimming pared 4 bases from V and 0 bases from J, leaving 12 bases between. Germline V lookup: CDR1 MDHEN, CDR2 SYDVKM. CDR3 coding DNA: TGTGCCAGCAGTTCCGGCGGGTTGTCAACTAATGAAAAACTGTTTTTT. Its protein product is CASSSGGLSTNEKLFF.

This clone has a single count. The rearrangement joins TRBV27 to TRBJ1-5, with D perhaps TRBD1 (6 bases). Germline V gives CDR1 MNHEY, CDR2 SMNVEV (reference sequence). The CDR3 extends over 16 amino acids. V lost 4 bases and J lost 1, with 14 bases in between. The CDR3 sequence: CASSSYRVRSNQPQHF. The CDR3 nucleotides read TGTGCCAGCAGTTCGTACAGGGTCCGAAGCAATCAGCCCCAGCATTTT.

The chain has TRBV5-8 and TRBJ2-3, with D possibly being TRBD1 (5 bases). The germline CDR1 and CDR2 sequences are SGHTS and YDEGEE. This CDR3 is 16 amino acids long. Trimming shortened V by 4 bases and J by 5 bases, and 20 bases separated the two germline ends. The CDR3 region is CASSPSASLQGDTQYF. The CDR3 bases are TGTGCCAGCAGCCCATCAGCTTCACTCCAGGGAGATACGCAGTATTTT.

The chain joins TRBV5-1 to TRBJ2-1; 14 bases line up with TRBD2. The CDR3 runs 15 residues. CDR1 SGHRS and CDR2 YFSETQ come from the germline V gene. V shed 3 bases, J shed 9 bases, and the junction held 5 bases outside the gene matches. The CDR3, as DNA: TGCGCCAGCAGCTCGGGACTAGCGGGAGTGTTTGAGCAGTTCTTC. This sequence encodes CASSSGLAGVFEQFF.

J is TRBJ1-2 and V is TRBV2; tentatively, D is TRBD1 (6 bases). Between the trimmed V and J ends, which lost 2 bases and 4 bases, there was a span of 8 bases. The CDR3 runs to 13 residues. CDR1 and CDR2 (germline): SNHLY, FYNNEI. The CDR3 loop is CASSERGGYGYTF. The CDR3 DNA reads TGTGCCAGCAGTGAAAGGGGGGGCTATGGCTACACCTTC.

The chain links TRBV5-1 to TRBJ2-5, with D possibly TRBD1 on 6 matching bases. Trimming stripped 5 bases from V and 5 bases from J, with 16 bases between. The germline V gene has CDR1 SGHRS and CDR2 YFSETQ. The CDR3 is 14 amino acids. The CDR3 DNA reads as TGCGCCAGCAGTAGCTCACAGGGAAGGGAGACCCAGTACTTC. Translated: CASSSSQGRETQYF.

This clone has more than one count but fewer than ten. The chain carries TRBV11-2 and TRBJ2-1; no reliable D call. The V gene lost 1 base and the J gene lost 4 bases, with 8 bases spanning the gap. The CDR3 has 14 residues. Germline V gene lookup returns CDR1 SGHAT and CDR2 FQNNGV. DNA for the CDR3: TGTGCCAGCAGCTTAGCCCTACAGTACAATGAGCAGTTCTTC. Residues: CASSLALQYNEQFF. The full variable domain, its missing parts supplied by reference TRBV11-2 and TRBJ2-1, is EAGVAQSPRYKIIEKRQSVAFWCNPISGHATLYWYQQILGQGPKLLIQFQNNGVVDDSQLPKDRFSAERLKGVDSTLKIQPAKLEDSAVYLCASSLALQYNEQFFGPGTRLTVL.

Turning to this clone: Other DNA sequences in the same sample also yield this CDR3. The chain recombines TRBV11-2 with TRBJ1-1; the match to TRBD1 covers 7 bases. The V gene's germline CDR1 is SGHAT and CDR2 FQNNGV. The CDR3 length is 16 residues. V dropped 1 base and J dropped 1; count of bases not matched to a gene: 6. The DNA for the CDR3 is TGTGCCAGCAGCTTAGTAATGGGACAGCCGAACACTGAAGCTTTCTTT. This translates into CASSLVMGQPNTEAFF.

This sequence joins TRBV30 and TRBJ2-2; the D gene is possibly TRBD1 (5 bases). V lost 5 bases and J lost 8, with 15 bases in between. Germline CDR1 is GTSNPN and CDR2 is SVGIG (reference sequence). The CDR3 has 13 amino acids. CDR3 coding DNA: TGTGCCTGGGGTTCCCCAGGGTGGGGGGAGCTGTTTTTT. This codes for CAWGSPGWGELFF. Drawing the rest from reference TRBV30 and TRBJ2-2, the complete variable domain is SQTIHQWPATLVQPVGSPLSLECTVEGTSNPNLYWYRQAAGRGLQLLFYSVGIGQISSEVPQNLSASRPQDRQFILSSKKLLLSDSGFYLCAWGSPGWGELFFGEGSRLTVL.

This clone has just one count. The gene calls are TRBV28 and TRBJ2-7, with 10 bases that match TRBD2. The CDR3 spans 14 residues. V shed 4 bases and J 3 bases; nucleotides not matched to a gene: 3. Germline V gene sequence: CDR1 MDHEN, CDR2 SYDVKM. The CDR3 region is CASSSLAGSYEQYF. In nucleotides, the CDR3 is TGTGCCAGCAGTTCACTAGCGGGAAGCTACGAGCAGTACTTC.

V and J are TRBV20-1 and TRBJ2-3, with D uncertain. Per the germline V gene, CDR1 is DFQATT and CDR2 is SNEGSKA (reference sequence). V shed 3 bases and J shed 0 bases, with 19 bases lying between them. The CDR3 runs 17 residues. CDR3 DNA: TGCAGTGCTAGTTGGCGTGGGCTGCTCACTAGCACAGATACGCAGTATTTT. Its protein product is CSASWRGLLTSTDTQYF.

DNA for the CDR3: TGTGCCAGCAGCCCGGTGGGCGGGTCCCAAGAGACCCAGTACTTC. Amino acid sequence: CASSPVGGSQETQYF. The genes are TRBV7-8 and TRBJ2-5; tentative D call: TRBD2 (5 bases). The V gene lost 5 bases and the J gene lost 1 base, with 14 bases spanning the gap. Per germline, CDR1 SGHVS and CDR2 FQNEAQ. CDR3 length: 15 amino acids.

The chain uses TRBV28 and TRBJ1-5, with D tentatively TRBD1 (6 bases). The CDR3 extends over 15 amino acids. CDR1 and CDR2 from the germline V gene are MDHEN and SYDVKM. Trimming shortened V by 4 bases and J by 0 bases, and 10 bases separated the two germline ends. The CDR3 bases are TGTGCCAGCAGTTGGGACATCTATAGCAATCAGCCCCAGCATTTT. It specifies CASSWDIYSNQPQHF.

CDR3 nucleotides: TGTGCCAGTGGTCAGCGGGACTACAATGAGCAGTTCTTC. It specifies CASGQRDYNEQFF. The chain links TRBV11-2 to TRBJ2-1, with 7 bases fitting TRBD2. CDR1 and CDR2 from the germline V gene are SGHAT and FQNNGV. J gave up 3 bases and V 9 bases, and 5 bases lay outside the gene matches. This CDR3 is built from 13 residues.

The genes are TRBV7-3 and TRBJ2-3; 7 bases are shared with TRBD2. The CDR3 covers 16 residues. The junction had 6 bases not matched to a gene; V was cut back by 1 base and J by 2 bases. Germline V gives CDR1 SGHTA, CDR2 FQGTGA. The CDR3 is CASSLIGAGTTDTQYF. CDR3 sequence (DNA): TGTGCCAGCAGCTTAATCGGAGCGGGAACCACAGATACGCAGTATTTT.

The rearrangement uses TRBV3-1 (or the pseudogene TRBV3-2) and TRBJ1-1; possibly TRBD1 for D (5 bases). The V gene's germline CDR1 is LGHDT and CDR2 YNNKEL (reference sequence). This CDR3 has 15 residues. The ends were cut back, 4 bases at V and 1 base at J, with 13 bases in the middle. The CDR3 sequence: CASSRNGGSNTEAFF. In DNA form, the CDR3 reads TGTGCCAGCAGCCGCAATGGGGGGTCGAACACTGAAGCTTTCTTT.

This chain links TRBV20-1 with TRBJ1-2; no firm D call. The CDR3 totals 13 residues. The V end lost 3 bases, the J end lost 4 bases, and 12 bases lay between the germline ends. Germline V gene data show CDR1 as DFQATT and CDR2 as SNEGSKA (reference sequence). The chain's CDR3 is CSASNTKFYGYTF. CDR3 DNA sequence: TGCAGTGCTAGTAACACCAAATTCTATGGCTACACCTTC.

The gene calls are TRBV4-2 and TRBJ1-2, with D perhaps TRBD1 (5 bases). The CDR3 runs to 15 residues. V was clipped by 0 bases and J by 5 bases, with 13 bases between them. CDR1 is LGHNA and CDR2 is YNFKEQ in the germline V gene. CDR3 in amino acids: CASSQDGAGVYGYTF. DNA of the CDR3: TGTGCCAGCAGCCAAGACGGGGCGGGGGTTTATGGCTACACCTTC.

The V gene is TRBV6-5, the J gene TRBJ2-1, with unresolved D. Germline loops: CDR1 MNHEY, CDR2 SVGAGI. The CDR3 is made up of 13 amino acids. The V end lost 8 bases, the J end lost 0 bases, and 8 bases lay between the germline ends. The chain's CDR3 is CASGASSYNEQFF. The CDR3 coding sequence is TGTGCCAGCGGCGCTAGCTCCTACAATGAGCAGTTCTTC.

For the CDR3, the DNA is TGCACTTGGGGGACAGACTATGGCTACACCTTC. As protein: CTWGTDYGYTF. The chain combines TRBV20-1 with TRBJ1-2, with TRBD1 identical over 7 bases. The V gene's germline CDR1 is DFQATT and CDR2 SNEGSKA (reference sequence). The CDR3 has 11 amino acids.

The chain links TRBV27 to TRBJ2-7; 7 bases fit TRBD1. Germline trimming cut 6 bases from V and 5 bases from J; bases unmatched to any gene: 19. CDR1 is MNHEY, CDR2 SMNVEV, per germline (reference sequence). CDR3 size: 17 residues. The chain's CDR3 is CASSPGLPEDRKHEQYV. CDR3 DNA: TGTGCCAGCAGCCCGGGCCTACCCGAGGACAGGAAGCACGAGCAGTACGTC.